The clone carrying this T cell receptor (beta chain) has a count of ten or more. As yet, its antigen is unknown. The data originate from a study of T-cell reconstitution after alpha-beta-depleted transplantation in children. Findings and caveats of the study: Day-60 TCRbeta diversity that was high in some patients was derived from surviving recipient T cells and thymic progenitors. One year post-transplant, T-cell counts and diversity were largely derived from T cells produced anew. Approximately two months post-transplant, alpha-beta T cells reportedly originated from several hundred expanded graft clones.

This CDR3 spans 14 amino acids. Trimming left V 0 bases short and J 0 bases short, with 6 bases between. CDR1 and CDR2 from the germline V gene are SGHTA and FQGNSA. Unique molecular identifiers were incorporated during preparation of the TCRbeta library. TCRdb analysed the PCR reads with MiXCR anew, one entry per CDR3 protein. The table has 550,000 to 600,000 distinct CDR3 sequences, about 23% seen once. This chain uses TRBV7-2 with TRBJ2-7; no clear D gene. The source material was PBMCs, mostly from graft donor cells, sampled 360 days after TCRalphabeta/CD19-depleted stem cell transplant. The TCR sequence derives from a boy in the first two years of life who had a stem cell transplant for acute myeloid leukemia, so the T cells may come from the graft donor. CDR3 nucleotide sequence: TGTGCCAGCAGCTTAGCTCCAAACTCCTACGAGCAGTACGTC. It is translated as CASSLAPNSYEQYV.